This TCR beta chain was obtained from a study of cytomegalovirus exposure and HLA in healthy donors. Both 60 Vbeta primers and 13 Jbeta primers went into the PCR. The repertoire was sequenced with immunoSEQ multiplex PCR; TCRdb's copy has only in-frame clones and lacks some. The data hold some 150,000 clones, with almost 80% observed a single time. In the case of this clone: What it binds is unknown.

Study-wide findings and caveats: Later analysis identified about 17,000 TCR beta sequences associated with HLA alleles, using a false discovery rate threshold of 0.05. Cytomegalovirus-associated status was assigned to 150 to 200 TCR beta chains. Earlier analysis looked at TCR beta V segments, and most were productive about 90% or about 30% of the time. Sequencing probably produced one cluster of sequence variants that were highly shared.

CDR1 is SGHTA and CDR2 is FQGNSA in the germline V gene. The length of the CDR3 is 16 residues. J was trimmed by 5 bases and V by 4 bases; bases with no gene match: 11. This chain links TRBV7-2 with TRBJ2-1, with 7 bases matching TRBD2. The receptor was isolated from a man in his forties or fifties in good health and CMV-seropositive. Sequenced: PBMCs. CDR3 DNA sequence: TGTGCCAGCAGCTGGGGGGGAAGGGGATTTCACAATGAGCAGTTCTTC. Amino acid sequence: CASSWGGRGFHNEQFF.